The 19 T cell receptor beta chains below come from one sample, sequenced in a study of OX40 agonist ivuxolimab in advanced cancers. Receptor amplification or capture employed the immunoSEQ multiplex PCR assay. TCRdb limited this immuneACCESS table to in-frame rearrangements with V and J called. A share of clones is missing; checked studies link under half to unresolved V genes, and the rest is unexplained. Within this sample are tens of thousands of clones, with 75% to 90% of them counted one time only. The ten top clones hold 25% to 40% of the sample. Specimen: CD4+ or CD8+ T cells sorted from blood, collected in a trial of the OX40 agonist ivuxolimab. The receptors were sampled from an adult with an advanced solid tumor such as melanoma, head and neck, liver or kidney cancer.

The rearrangement uses TRBV2 and TRBJ1-1, with 7 positions matching TRBD1. Germline lookup yields CDR1 SNHLY and CDR2 FYNNEI. This CDR3 contains 13 residues. The trim removed 7 bases at V and 4 bases at J, leaving 6 bases unmatched. The CDR3: CASTQGDATEAFF. CDR3 bases: TGTGCCAGCACTCAGGGGGACGCCACTGAAGCTTTCTTT.

This chain connects TRBV5-1 to TRBJ2-7; 7 nucleotides match TRBD2. The length of the CDR3 is 15 residues. The J segment lost 1 base and the V segment lost 0 bases, leaving 4 bases of the junction unmatched. Looked up from germline, CDR1 is SGHRS and CDR2 is YFSETQ. The CDR3 reads CASSLVGGGSYEQYF. CDR3 coding DNA: TGCGCCAGCAGCTTGGTGGGCGGGGGTTCCTACGAGCAGTACTTC.

The chain recombines TRBV30 with TRBJ1-6, with 8 bases aligning to TRBD1. The CDR3 has 13 residues. V shed 8 bases and J 7 bases; nucleotides not matched to a gene: 7. Germline loops: CDR1 GTSNPN, CDR2 SVGIG (reference sequence). The CDR3 region has the DNA TGTGCCCGTTTGACAGGGGAAAATTCACCCCTCCACTTT. Translation: CARLTGENSPLHF.

The rearrangement joins TRBV11-2 to TRBJ2-5; TRBD2 matches 8 bases. Germline CDR1 SGHAT, CDR2 FQNNGV. Trimming took 5 bases from V and 5 from J; bases not matched to a gene: 10. The CDR3 is 15 amino acids. CDR3 coding DNA: TGTGCCAGCAGCCCGGGGGGGTCTAGCGGTGAGACCCAGTACTTC. Its protein product is CASSPGGSSGETQYF.

The chain employs TRBV5-1 and TRBJ1-1; D is perhaps TRBD1 (6 bases). This CDR3 is 13 amino acids long. CDR1 is SGHRS and CDR2 is YFSETQ in the germline V gene. V lost 4 bases and J 6 bases, leaving 13 bases between the germline ends. The CDR3 region is CASSTTGIPEAFF. The DNA for the CDR3 is TGCGCCAGCAGCACCACAGGGATCCCTGAAGCTTTCTTT.

The chain is built from TRBV5-6 and TRBJ2-2; D may be TRBD1 (6 bases). The CDR3 contains 13 residues. The germline V gene has CDR1 SGHDT and CDR2 YYEEEE. V was pared by 4 bases and J by 8 bases, with 12 bases between. CDR3 protein: CASSQGNIGELFF. CDR3 DNA: TGTGCCAGCAGCCAGGGGAATATTGGGGAGCTGTTTTTT. Full variable domain (remainder filled in from reference TRBV5-6 and TRBJ2-2): DAGVTQSPTHLIKTRGQQVTLRCSPKSGHDTVSWYQQALGQGPQFIFQYYEEEERQRGNFPDRFSGHQFPNYSSELNVNALLLGDSALYLCASSQGNIGELFFGEGSRLTVL.

The V call is TRBV13, the J call TRBJ1-2; TRBD1 matches 9 bases. The CDR3 is 15 amino acids. The J segment lost 6 bases and the V segment lost 5 bases, leaving 10 bases of the junction unmatched. Looked up from germline, CDR1 is PRHDT and CDR2 is FYEKMQ (reference sequence). The DNA for the CDR3 is TGTGCCAGCAGCCAGGGACAGGGAAGGATGGATGGCTACACCTTC. Protein: CASSQGQGRMDGYTF.

The chain has TRBV6-7 and TRBJ2-7; TRBD1 matches at 8 bases. Being an ORF, TRBV6-7 has a function that is uncertain. With V trimmed by 3 bases and J by 2 bases, 9 bases remained unmatched. The CDR3 totals 16 residues. CDR3 bases: TGTGCCAGCAGTTATTCAGACAGGGGTTCGACCTACGAGCAGTACTTC. Protein: CASSYSDRGSTYEQYF.

The chain couples TRBV18 to TRBJ2-2; 15 bases map to TRBD2. CDR1 and CDR2 from the germline V gene are KGHSH and LQKENI. This CDR3 is 18 amino acids long. V shed 3 bases, J shed 1 base, and the junction held 3 bases outside the gene matches. As DNA, the CDR3 is TGTGCCAGCTCACCCGGACTAGCGGGGGGGCAGAACACCGGGGAGCTGTTTTTT. This translates into CASSPGLAGGQNTGELFF.

The V call is TRBV6-5, the J call TRBJ1-1, with TRBD1 identical over 9 bases. CDR1 MNHEY and CDR2 SVGAGI come from the germline V gene. CDR3 size: 15 residues. With 2 bases clipped from V and 2 bases from J, the junction kept 3 bases outside the gene matches. CDR3: CASSYLGQGNTEAFF. The CDR3, as DNA: TGTGCCAGCAGTTACCTGGGACAGGGCAACACTGAAGCTTTCTTT.

The chain uses TRBV5-4 and TRBJ1-2, with TRBD1 matching over 7 bases. The germline gives CDR1 SGHNT, CDR2 YYREEE (reference sequence). The V segment lost 5 bases and the J segment 3 bases; nucleotides outside the gene matches: 7. The CDR3 is made up of 14 amino acids. The CDR3 region has the DNA TGTGCCAGCAGAGAGGGCAGGGGGGACTATGGCTACACCTTC. Protein sequence: CASREGRGDYGYTF.

The CDR3: CASSPGLNYEQYF. The CDR3 DNA reads as TGTGCCAGCAGCCCGGGACTAAACTACGAGCAGTACTTC. The V call is TRBV6-6, the J call TRBJ2-7, with TRBD2 matching over 7 bases. The CDR3 extends over 13 amino acids. Per the germline V gene, CDR1 is MNHNY and CDR2 is SVGAGI (reference sequence). The trim removed 6 bases at V and 3 bases at J, leaving 5 bases unmatched.

In regard to this clone: The sample has other DNA sequences that encode this CDR3 too. This chain joins TRBV27 and TRBJ2-1, with TRBD2 matching 11 bases. J was trimmed by 5 bases and V by 4 bases; bases with no gene match: 4. This CDR3 contains 15 residues. CDR1 MNHEY and CDR2 SMNVEV come from the germline V gene (reference sequence). Here the CDR3 DNA reads TGTGCCAGCAGTTCCGGGACTAGCGGAAACAATGAGCAGTTCTTC. It translates to CASSSGTSGNNEQFF.

The chain links TRBV6-5 to TRBJ1-2; 7 bases fit TRBD1. J lost 5 bases, V lost 1 base, and 7 bases had no gene match. The CDR3 spans 15 residues. Germline values: CDR1 MNHEY, CDR2 SVGAGI. CDR3 loop: CASSYLPGQRYGYTF. The CDR3 coding sequence is TGTGCCAGCAGTTACTTACCGGGACAGCGTTATGGCTACACCTTC.

This clone came up once. The chain combines TRBV7-9 with TRBJ2-2, with 10 nucleotides matching TRBD2. V was pared by 5 bases and J by 5 bases, with 14 bases of the junction left unmatched. The germline V gene encodes CDR1 SEHNR and CDR2 FQNEAQ (reference sequence). The CDR3 covers 18 residues. The CDR3 nucleotides are TGTGCCAGCAGCCCACATAGTCTAGCGGGAGTTCGAACCGGGGAGCTGTTTTTT. Its protein is CASSPHSLAGVRTGELFF.

This chain joins TRBV15 and TRBJ2-2, with D perhaps matching TRBD1 (5 bases). The V gene lost 1 base and the J gene lost 4 bases, with 10 bases spanning the gap. This CDR3 has 15 amino acids. Germline CDR1 is LNHNV and CDR2 is YYDKDF (reference sequence). CDR3 in amino acids: CATSRVGAGTGELFF. The CDR3 DNA is TGTGCCACCAGCAGAGTTGGGGCAGGCACCGGGGAGCTGTTTTTT.

The V gene is TRBV19, the J gene TRBJ2-3, with unresolved D. V lost 5 bases, J lost 2 bases, and 5 bases lay in between. CDR1 LNHDA and CDR2 SQIVND come from the germline V gene (reference sequence). The CDR3 length is 12 residues. The CDR3 is CASSPPTDTQYF. DNA for the CDR3: TGTGCCAGTAGTCCCCCCACAGATACGCAGTATTTT.

The chain links TRBV27 to TRBJ2-7; D ambiguous. This CDR3 contains 13 residues. Trimming left V 2 bases short and J 5 bases short, with 10 bases between. Germline lookup yields CDR1 MNHEY and CDR2 SMNVEV (reference sequence). In DNA form, the CDR3 reads TGTGCCAGCAGTTTAGGATCTTCCGACGAGCAGTACTTC. Its translation is CASSLGSSDEQYF.

The V call is TRBV27, the J call TRBJ1-1; D gene ambiguous. Trimming stripped 7 bases from V and 3 bases from J, with 12 bases between. This CDR3 spans 13 amino acids. CDR1 and CDR2 from the germline V gene are MNHEY and SMNVEV (reference sequence). The DNA for the CDR3 is TGTGCCAGCAATACCCCGGGGTACACTGAAGCTTTCTTT. Encoded protein: CASNTPGYTEAFF.